This TCR beta chain originates from a study of cytomegalovirus exposure and HLA in healthy donors. General study points: TCR beta sequences reportedly predicted most subjects' HLA-A and HLA-B alleles accurately.

Germline values: CDR1 MNHEY, CDR2 SVGAGI. V dropped 4 bases and J dropped 5; count of bases not matched to a gene: 9. CDR3 size: 16 residues. Use of 60 Vbeta and 13 Jbeta primers characterized the PCR. Profiled with immunoSEQ multiplex PCR; TCRdb holds only in-frame clones, not every one. The sample yields roughly 63,000 clones, 75% seen once. As concerns this clone: The antigen remains unidentified.

This chain connects TRBV6-5 to TRBJ2-2, with 8 bases lining up with TRBD1. The sample consisted of PBMCs. This clonotype was obtained from a woman aged 35 to 49 in good health and CMV-seropositive. The CDR3 DNA reads TGTGCCAGCAGTTCAGGGGGCGCGGGATCAACCGGGGAGCTGTTTTTT. Its protein is CASSSGGAGSTGELFF.